Given below is one TCR beta chain in context. Its cognate antigen is unknown. The record originates from a study of cytomegalovirus exposure and HLA in healthy donors. Primers included in the PCR were 60 Vbeta and 13 Jbeta primers. Assay used: immunoSEQ multiplex PCR; TCRdb lists only in-frame clones, some missing. This sample lists tens of thousands of clones; its ten largest clones have 1.7%. Regarding the study as a whole: Rare TCR sequences dominated, though some public TCRs recurred in many donors. A cluster of highly shared sequence variants was likely a sequencing artifact.

This CDR3 spans 12 amino acids. Germline V CDR1 and CDR2: MGHDK, SYGVNS. Trimming left V 7 bases short and J 7 bases short, with 10 bases between. The receptor was isolated from a woman aged 30 to 39 in good health and CMV-seronegative. The sample taken for sequencing was PBMCs. V gene TRBV25-1 combines with J gene TRBJ2-2; tentative D call: TRBD1 (5 bases). CDR3 bases: TGTGCCAGCACCAGGGCCGACGGGGAGCTGTTTTTT. It specifies CASTRADGELFF.